The clone carrying this T cell receptor (beta chain) has only one observation. Its target is not known. The data were obtained in a study of cytomegalovirus exposure and HLA in healthy donors. Points from the study as a whole: Cytomegalovirus status, reportedly, was diagnosed with high specificity and sensitivity by the classifier.

PCR employed 60 Vbeta and 13 Jbeta primers. The repertoire was sequenced with immunoSEQ multiplex PCR; TCRdb's copy has only in-frame clones and lacks some. Here the sample spans around 150,000 clones, almost 80% being singletons. The CDR3 is 14 residues long. Trimming took 5 bases from V and 6 from J, leaving 14 bases between them. The germline V gene has CDR1 SEHNR and CDR2 FQNEAQ (reference sequence). Healthy people donating bone marrow made up the donors. When sampled, the donors appeared nominally healthy, though they likely had unrecorded immune exposures. The sequence derives from a male donor in good health and CMV-seronegative. This rearrangement joins TRBV7-9 to TRBJ2-1, with no clear D. Sample: PBMCs. This chain's CDR3 is CASSPSAGSNEQFF. The CDR3 nucleotides read TGTGCCAGCAGCCCGTCGGCAGGCTCCAATGAGCAGTTCTTC.